The 20 T cell receptor beta chains given below trace back to one sample, sequenced in a study of T cells in Graves' hyperthyroidism and ophthalmopathy. Researchers took RNA transcripts and amplified the TCR beta CDR3 regions from them. A set of HTBI primers served as the primers for a first-round RT-PCR of the TCR CDR3. MiXCR was run by TCRdb on the multiplex PCR reads, yielding one entry per CDR3 protein. The repertoire consists of about 590,000 distinct CDR3 sequences, with 14% occurring once and the leading ten covering about 7%. Sequencing was performed on blood. The receptors were sampled from a woman aged 18-29 years with Graves' ophthalmopathy.

This clonotype was counted ten times or more. The CDR3 sequence: CASSLVSGTRVNQPQHF. DNA of the CDR3: TGTGCCAGCAGCTTAGTCTCAGGAACTAGGGTTAATCAGCCCCAGCATTTT. J is TRBJ1-5 and V is TRBV7-2; D is unresolved. The V gene lost 1 base and the J gene lost 4 bases, with 17 bases spanning the gap. Germline V gives CDR1 SGHTA, CDR2 FQGNSA. This CDR3 spans 17 amino acids.

The rearrangement links TRBV19 to TRBJ2-5; D is ambiguous. V dropped 5 bases and J dropped 5 bases, with 15 bases sitting between them. This CDR3 spans 14 amino acids. Per the germline V gene, CDR1 is LNHDA and CDR2 is SQIVND (reference sequence). CDR3 sequence reads: CASSFSTLVETQYF. The CDR3 DNA follows: TGTGCCAGTAGTTTTTCGACGTTGGTGGAGACCCAGTACTTC. The full variable domain, with the rest looked up from reference TRBV19 and TRBJ2-5, is DGGITQSPKYLFRKEGQNVTLSCEQNLNHDAMYWYRQDPGQGLRLIYYSQIVNDFQKGDIAEGYSVSREKKESFPLTVTSAQKNPTAFYLCASSFSTLVETQYFGPGTRLLVL.

The gene calls are TRBV4-1 and TRBJ1-5; D gene unclear. Germline CDR1 MGHRA, CDR2 YSYEKL. The germline V and J ends were trimmed by 0 bases and 2 bases, with 17 bases remaining between them. The CDR3 covers 18 residues. CDR3 bases: TGCGCCAGCAGCCAAGAAAGGTGGTCGGGAGGTCGCAATCAGCCCCAGCATTTT. The encoded protein is CASSQERWSGGRNQPQHF.

This clonotype was counted ten times or more. The gene calls are TRBV3-1 and TRBJ2-5, with D hard to call. The CDR3 totals 20 residues. V lost 2 bases, J lost 5 bases, and 30 bases lay in between. Per the germline V gene, CDR1 is LGHDT and CDR2 is YNNKEL (reference sequence). CDR3 sequence: CASSQFGFRALVVEKETQYF. In DNA form, the CDR3 reads TGTGCCAGCAGCCAATTTGGATTCCGGGCGTTAGTTGTTGAGAAGGAGACCCAGTACTTC.

Many counts were recorded for this clonotype. The rearrangement uses TRBV12-3 or TRBV12-4 and TRBJ1-2; D gene uncertain. The CDR3 runs 13 residues. V dropped 3 bases and J dropped 4 bases, with 9 bases sitting between them. CDR3 DNA sequence: TGTGCCAGCAGTTTGGATGATAGCTATGGCTACACCTTC. Protein sequence: CASSLDDSYGYTF.

The rearrangement links TRBV28 to TRBJ2-5; a possible D gene is TRBD1 (5 bases). CDR1 MDHEN and CDR2 SYDVKM come from the germline V gene. This CDR3 is built from 15 residues. V gave up 1 base and J gave up 2 bases, with 11 bases separating them. DNA for the CDR3: TGTGCCAGCAGTTTATATCGGCAGGGACAAGAGACCCAGTACTTC. Protein sequence: CASSLYRQGQETQYF.

This clonotype appeared many times. CDR3 sequence: CASSLSRESTYEQYF. The CDR3 region has the DNA TGTGCCAGCAGCTTATCGAGAGAATCAACCTACGAGCAGTACTTC. The chain combines TRBV7-3 with TRBJ2-7, with D hard to call. V was shortened by 2 bases and J by 2 bases, with 13 bases between the two germline ends. The CDR3 has 15 amino acids. In germline, CDR1 is SGHTA, CDR2 FQGTGA.

This clonotype has only a few counts. This chain links TRBV7-8 with TRBJ1-6, with D unresolved. Germline CDR1 and CDR2: SGHVS and FQNEAQ. The CDR3 is 16 amino acids. V was pared by 2 bases and J by 9 bases, with 17 bases between. The CDR3 is CASSLKLRGLGSPLHF. The CDR3 DNA is TGTGCCAGCAGCTTAAAACTGCGGGGTCTTGGTTCACCCCTCCACTTT. Together with reference TRBV7-8 and TRBJ1-6, the CDR3 gives the full variable domain: GAGVSQSPRYKVAKRGQDVALRCDPISGHVSLFWYQQALGQGPEFLTYFQNEAQLDKSGLPSDRFFAERPEGSVSTLKIQRTQQEDSAVYLCASSLKLRGLGSPLHFGNGTRLTVT.

The table lists this clonotype with a few counts. This rearrangement joins TRBV5-5 to TRBJ1-1; D remains unclear. V was trimmed by 2 bases and J by 1 base, leaving 12 bases between them. Germline V gene data show CDR1 as SGHKS and CDR2 as YYEKEE (reference sequence). This CDR3 is built from 15 residues. As DNA, the CDR3 is TGTGCCAGCAGCTTCCTGCAGGCTCGGAACACTGAAGCTTTCTTT. Protein sequence: CASSFLQARNTEAFF.

This clonotype was observed at least ten times. The chain recombines TRBV7-6 with TRBJ2-7; maybe TRBD2 (6 bases). Trimming left V 4 bases short and J 4 bases short, with 11 bases between. The CDR3 has 13 residues. Germline values: CDR1 SGHVS, CDR2 FNYEAQ. The CDR3 here is CASSSGLEYEQYF. CDR3 in DNA: TGTGCCAGCAGCTCGGGACTGGAGTACGAGCAGTACTTC.

This clonotype was observed a handful of times. The chain couples TRBV30 to TRBJ2-3; perhaps TRBD1 as D (5 bases). CDR3 length: 15 residues. The germline V gene has CDR1 GTSNPN and CDR2 SVGIG (reference sequence). Trimming shortened V by 3 bases and J by 4 bases, and 17 bases separated the two germline ends. The CDR3 protein is CAWRGMGRRADTQYF. The CDR3 coding sequence is TGTGCCTGGAGGGGAATGGGGCGGCGCGCAGATACGCAGTATTTT.

This clonotype turned up a few times. The chain carries TRBV6-1 and TRBJ1-1; no reliable D call. Trimming stripped 11 bases from V and 1 base from J, with 11 bases between. The germline CDR1 and CDR2 sequences are MNHNS and SASEGT. CDR3 length: 12 amino acids. The CDR3 protein is CAGRTGNTEAFF. In DNA form, the CDR3 reads TGTGCCGGTAGGACGGGGAACACTGAAGCTTTCTTT.

This clonotype was counted only a few times. V and J are TRBV27 and TRBJ2-7, with TRBD1 identical over 7 bases. This CDR3 region has 15 residues. Germline V CDR1 and CDR2: MNHEY, SMNVEV (reference sequence). Trimming removed 3 bases from V and 5 bases from J; junction bases left unmatched: 10. DNA for the CDR3: TGTGCCAGCAGTTTGTTGACAGGGAATGGGCACGAGCAGTACTTC. Translated: CASSLLTGNGHEQYF.

This chain connects TRBV19 to TRBJ2-3, with 7 bases identical to TRBD1. CDR1 and CDR2 from the germline V gene are LNHDA and SQIVND (reference sequence). With 3 bases clipped from V and 10 bases from J, the junction kept 7 bases outside the gene matches. The CDR3 totals 13 residues. The CDR3 loop reads CASSIGEQGSQYF. The CDR3 DNA sequence: TGTGCCAGTAGTATTGGAGAACAGGGGTCGCAGTATTTT.

This clonotype was seen repeatedly, ten times or more. V is TRBV6-1 and J is TRBJ2-5; D is undetermined. This CDR3 comprises 15 residues. V lost 5 bases and J 4 bases, leaving 17 bases between the germline ends. The germline CDR1 and CDR2 sequences are MNHNS and SASEGT. CDR3 DNA: TGTGCCAGCAGTTCCCACTACTCGGGTCGAGAGACCCAGTACTTC. Translation: CASSSHYSGRETQYF.

The V call is TRBV15, the J call TRBJ2-5; 11 bases are shared with TRBD2. The V gene end was trimmed by 1 base and the J gene end by 5 bases; junction bases not matched to a gene: 21. The CDR3 sequence is 21 residues long. The germline CDR1 and CDR2 sequences are LNHNV and YYDKDF (reference sequence). The CDR3 here is CATSRGPRGGGELAGVETQYF. The CDR3 bases are TGTGCCACCAGCAGAGGCCCCCGAGGGGGGGGAGAACTAGCGGGAGTGGAGACCCAGTACTTC. Full variable domain (missing parts from reference TRBV15 and TRBJ2-5): DAMVIQNPRYQVTQFGKPVTLSCSQTLNHNVMYWYQQKSSQAPKLLFHYYDKDFNNEADTPDNFQSRRPNTSFCFLDIRSPGLGDTAMYLCATSRGPRGGGELAGVETQYFGPGTRLLVL.

Ten or more counts support this clonotype. DNA of the CDR3: TGTGCCAGCAGCCAAGATAGGTTGCGCGGACCGGGGAATTCACCCCTCCACTTT. The encoded protein is CASSQDRLRGPGNSPLHF. The chain has TRBV3-1 and TRBJ1-6; D gene unclear. V lost 0 bases and J 7 bases, leaving 19 bases between the germline ends. The CDR3 runs to 18 residues. Per germline, CDR1 LGHDT and CDR2 YNNKEL (reference sequence).

This clonotype occurred a few times. CDR3 coding DNA: TGTGCCAGCAGGGGGTTCTTCTCTGGGGCCAACGTCCTGACTTTC. Amino acids: CASRGFFSGANVLTF. This chain uses TRBV2 with TRBJ2-6; no clear D gene. The CDR3 covers 15 residues. In germline, CDR1 is SNHLY, CDR2 FYNNEI. Trimming shortened V by 6 bases and J by 0 bases, and 9 bases separated the two germline ends.

The chain joins TRBV19 to TRBJ2-7; D perhaps matches TRBD1 (6 bases). Germline CDR1 and CDR2: LNHDA and SQIVND (reference sequence). The V gene lost 2 bases and the J gene lost 2 bases, with 10 bases spanning the gap. The CDR3 contains 14 residues. CDR3 sequence reads: CASSIISGAYEQYF. In DNA form, the CDR3 reads TGTGCCAGTAGTATAATCTCAGGGGCCTACGAGCAGTACTTC.

This clonotype has just a few counts. This chain links TRBV18 with TRBJ1-3, with unresolved D. Germline CDR1 KGHSH, CDR2 LQKENI. V lost 3 bases and J lost 1, with 13 bases in between. The CDR3 has 16 residues. The chain's CDR3 is CASSPQEGKSGNTIYF. The DNA of the CDR3 is TGTGCCAGCTCACCCCAGGAGGGAAAATCTGGAAACACCATATATTTT.